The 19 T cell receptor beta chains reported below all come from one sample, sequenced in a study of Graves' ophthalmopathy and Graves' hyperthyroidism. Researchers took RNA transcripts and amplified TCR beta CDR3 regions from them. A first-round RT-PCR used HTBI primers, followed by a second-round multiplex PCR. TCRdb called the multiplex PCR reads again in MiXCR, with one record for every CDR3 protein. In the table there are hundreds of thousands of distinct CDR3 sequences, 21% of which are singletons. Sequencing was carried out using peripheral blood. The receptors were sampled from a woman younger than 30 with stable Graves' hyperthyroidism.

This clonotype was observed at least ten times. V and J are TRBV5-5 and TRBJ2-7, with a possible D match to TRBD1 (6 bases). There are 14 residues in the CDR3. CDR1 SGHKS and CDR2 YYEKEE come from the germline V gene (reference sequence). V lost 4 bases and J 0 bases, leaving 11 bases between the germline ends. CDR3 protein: CASSVQGPSYEQYF. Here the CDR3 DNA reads TGTGCCAGCAGCGTACAGGGTCCCTCCTACGAGCAGTACTTC.

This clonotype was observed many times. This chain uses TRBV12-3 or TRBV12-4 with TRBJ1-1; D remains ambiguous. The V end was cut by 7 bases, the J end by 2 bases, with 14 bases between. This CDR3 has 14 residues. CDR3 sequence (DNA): TGTGCCAGCACCCCGCGACCGGAAAACACTGAAGCTTTCTTT. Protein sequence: CASTPRPENTEAFF.

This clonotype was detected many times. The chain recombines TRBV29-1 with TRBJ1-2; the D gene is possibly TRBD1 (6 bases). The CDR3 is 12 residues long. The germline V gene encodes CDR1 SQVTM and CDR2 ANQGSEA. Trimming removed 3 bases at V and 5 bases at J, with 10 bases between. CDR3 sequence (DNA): TGCAGCGTTGAGCCGGGGGCTTATGGCTACACCTTC. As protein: CSVEPGAYGYTF.

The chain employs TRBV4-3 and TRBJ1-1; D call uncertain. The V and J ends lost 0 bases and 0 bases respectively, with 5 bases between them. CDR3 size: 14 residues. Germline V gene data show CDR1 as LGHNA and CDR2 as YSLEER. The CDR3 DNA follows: TGCGCCAGCAGCCAAGATCCCATGAACACTGAAGCTTTCTTT. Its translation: CASSQDPMNTEAFF.

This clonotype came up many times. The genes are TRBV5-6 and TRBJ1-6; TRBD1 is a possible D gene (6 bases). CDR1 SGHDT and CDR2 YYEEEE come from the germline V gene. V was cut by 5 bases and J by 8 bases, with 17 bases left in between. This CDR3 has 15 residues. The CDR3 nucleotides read TGTGCCAGCAGTGGACAGTTCGTTTACGATTCACCCCTCCACTTT. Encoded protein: CASSGQFVYDSPLHF.

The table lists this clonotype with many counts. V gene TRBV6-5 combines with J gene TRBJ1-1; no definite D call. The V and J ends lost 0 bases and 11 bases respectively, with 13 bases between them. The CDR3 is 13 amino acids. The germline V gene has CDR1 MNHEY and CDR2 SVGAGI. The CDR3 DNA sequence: TGTGCCAGCAGTTACTCTTTTCGTGTGATTGCTTTCTTT. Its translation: CASSYSFRVIAFF.

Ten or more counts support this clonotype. As DNA, the CDR3 is TGTGCCAGTAGTATACGGGGGGCGAAAGATGGCTACACCTTC. The encoded protein is CASSIRGAKDGYTF. The genes are TRBV19 and TRBJ1-2; possibly TRBD1 for D (6 bases). V was trimmed by 2 bases and J by 6 bases, leaving 13 bases between them. The germline V gene has CDR1 LNHDA and CDR2 SQIVND (reference sequence). The CDR3 is made up of 14 amino acids.

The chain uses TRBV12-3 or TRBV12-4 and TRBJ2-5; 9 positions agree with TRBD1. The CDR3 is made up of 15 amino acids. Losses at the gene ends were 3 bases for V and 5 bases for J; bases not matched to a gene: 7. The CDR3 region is CASSFNRGRHETQYF. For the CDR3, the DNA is TGTGCCAGCAGTTTCAACAGGGGGCGTCATGAGACCCAGTACTTC.

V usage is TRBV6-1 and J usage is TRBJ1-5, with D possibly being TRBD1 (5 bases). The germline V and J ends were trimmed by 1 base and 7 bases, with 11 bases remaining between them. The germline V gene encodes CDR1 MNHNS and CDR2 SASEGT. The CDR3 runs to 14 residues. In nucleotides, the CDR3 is TGTGCCAGCAGTGAAGGGGGGGAATTCCAGCCCCAGCATTTT. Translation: CASSEGGEFQPQHF.

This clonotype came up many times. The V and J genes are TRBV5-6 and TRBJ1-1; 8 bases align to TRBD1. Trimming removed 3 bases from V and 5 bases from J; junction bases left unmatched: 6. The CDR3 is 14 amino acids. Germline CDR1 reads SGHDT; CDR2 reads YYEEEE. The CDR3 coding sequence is TGTGCCAGCAGCTGGGGACAGGTAAAAACTGAAGCTTTCTTT. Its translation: CASSWGQVKTEAFF.

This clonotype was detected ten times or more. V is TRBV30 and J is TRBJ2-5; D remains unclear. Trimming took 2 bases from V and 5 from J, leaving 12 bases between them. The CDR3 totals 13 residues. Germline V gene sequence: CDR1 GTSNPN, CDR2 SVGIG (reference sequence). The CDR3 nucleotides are TGTGCCTGGAGTTCTGACTTAAGCGAGACCCAGTACTTC. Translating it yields CAWSSDLSETQYF.

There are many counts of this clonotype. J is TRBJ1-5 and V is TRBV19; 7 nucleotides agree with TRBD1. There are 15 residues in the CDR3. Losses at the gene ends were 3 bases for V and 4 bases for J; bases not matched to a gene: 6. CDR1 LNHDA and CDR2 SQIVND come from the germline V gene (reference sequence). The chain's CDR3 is CASSITGQINQPQHF. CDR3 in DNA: TGTGCCAGTAGTATCACGGGACAGATTAATCAGCCCCAGCATTTT. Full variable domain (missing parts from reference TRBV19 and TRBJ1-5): DGGITQSPKYLFRKEGQNVTLSCEQNLNHDAMYWYRQDPGQGLRLIYYSQIVNDFQKGDIAEGYSVSREKKESFPLTVTSAQKNPTAFYLCASSITGQINQPQHFGDGTRLSIL.

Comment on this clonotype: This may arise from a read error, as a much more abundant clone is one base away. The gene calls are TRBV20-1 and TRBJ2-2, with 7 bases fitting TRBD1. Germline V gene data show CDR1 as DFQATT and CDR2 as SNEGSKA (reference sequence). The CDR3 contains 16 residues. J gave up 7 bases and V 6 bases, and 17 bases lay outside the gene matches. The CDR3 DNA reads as TGCAGTGCCCGGGATATACGACAGGGAAACGTCGGGGAGCTGTTTTTT. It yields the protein CSARDIRQGNVGELFF.

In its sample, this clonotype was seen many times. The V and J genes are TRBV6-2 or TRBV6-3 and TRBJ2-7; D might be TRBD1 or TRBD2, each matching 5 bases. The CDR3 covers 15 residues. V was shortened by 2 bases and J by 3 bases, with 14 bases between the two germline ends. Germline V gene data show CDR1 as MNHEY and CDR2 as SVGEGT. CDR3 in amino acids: CASSYGVARGYEQYF. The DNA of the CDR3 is TGTGCCAGCAGTTACGGGGTAGCGAGGGGCTACGAGCAGTACTTC.

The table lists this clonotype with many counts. CDR3 residues: CASRRQGSTSNYGYTF. Written as DNA, the CDR3 is TGTGCCAGCAGACGACAGGGGTCAACATCGAACTATGGCTACACCTTC. The rearrangement links TRBV6-5 to TRBJ1-2; 8 bases are a match to TRBD1. Per the germline V gene, CDR1 is MNHEY and CDR2 is SVGAGI. V was clipped by 6 bases and J by 2 bases; unmatched bases: 11. The CDR3 runs 16 residues.

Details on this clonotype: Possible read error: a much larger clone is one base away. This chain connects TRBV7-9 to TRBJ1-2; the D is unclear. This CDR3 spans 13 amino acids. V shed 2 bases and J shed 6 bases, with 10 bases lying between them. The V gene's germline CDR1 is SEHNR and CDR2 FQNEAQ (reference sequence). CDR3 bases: TGTGCCAGCAGCTTATCCGGGAACCATGGCTACACCTTC. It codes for CASSLSGNHGYTF.

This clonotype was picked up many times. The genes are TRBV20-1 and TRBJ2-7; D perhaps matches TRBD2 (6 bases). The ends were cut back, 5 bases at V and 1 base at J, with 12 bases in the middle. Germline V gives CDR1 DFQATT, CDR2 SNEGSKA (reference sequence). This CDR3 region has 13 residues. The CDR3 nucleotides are TGCAGTGCTGGCCCTAGCGTGTCCTACGAGCAGTACTTC. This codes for CSAGPSVSYEQYF.

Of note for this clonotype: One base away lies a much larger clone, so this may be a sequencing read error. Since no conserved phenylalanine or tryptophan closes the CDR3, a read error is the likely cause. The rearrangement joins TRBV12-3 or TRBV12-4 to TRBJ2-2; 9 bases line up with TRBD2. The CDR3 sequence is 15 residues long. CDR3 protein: CASSLAGELAGELFL. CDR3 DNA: TGTGCCAGCAGCTTAGCGGGAGAGTTGGCCGGGGAGCTGTTTTTG.

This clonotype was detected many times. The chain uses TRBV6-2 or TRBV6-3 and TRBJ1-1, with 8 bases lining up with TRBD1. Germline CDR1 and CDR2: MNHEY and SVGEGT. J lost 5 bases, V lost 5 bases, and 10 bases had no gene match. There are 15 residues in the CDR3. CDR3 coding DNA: TGTGCCAGCAGTGACCCCGGGACAGGAGGGACTGAAGCTTTCTTT. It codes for CASSDPGTGGTEAFF.